This is a list of T cell receptor beta chains from one sample in a study of T-cell reconstitution after alpha-beta-depleted transplantation in children. MiXCR, applied by TCRdb to the PCR reads, yields one record per CDR3 protein. The table shows about 980,000 distinct CDR3 sequences, with roughly 29% occurring only once. Sample: PBMCs, mostly from graft donor cells, taken 360 days after TCRalphabeta/CD19-depleted stem cell transplant. The receptors stem from a boy younger than two who had a stem cell transplant for SCID, so the T cells may come from the graft donor. Both conserved end residues are part of each CDR3. A D gene is named only where the DNA matches it firmly. Expanded clones get a size class; other rows say once, few or many, or leave the size out.

15	-	TRBD2	TRBV4-2	TRBJ2-5	TGTGCCAGCAGCCAAGATAACGGGGGGGCTGAGACCCAGTACTTC	CASSQDNGGAETQYF
19	few	-	TRBV3-1	TRBJ2-2	TGTGCCAGCAGCCCTTTTGGTTGGGGTTCCCCCGGACCAGTATGGGCGCTGTTTTTT	CASSPFGWGSPGPVWALFF
20	-	TRBD2	TRBV12-3/TRBV12-4	TRBJ2-2	TGTGCCAGCAGCCTGCCCTCTAGCGGGGGGCGACTCAGACAACCCGGGGAGCTGTTTTTT	CASSLPSSGGRLRQPGELFF
14	-	TRBD1	TRBV6-1	TRBJ1-3	TGTGCCAGCAGCAGACAGGGGGGCGGAAACACCATATATTTT	CASSRQGGGNTIYF
14	-	TRBD2	TRBV28	TRBJ2-5	TGTGCCAGCAGTTTGGGGGCTAGCGGGGGCACCCAGTACTTC	CASSLGASGGTQYF
14	-	-	TRBV5-1	TRBJ2-7	TGCGCCAGCAGCTTTCAGGGGAGGACCTACGAGCAGTACTTC	CASSFQGRTYEQYF
15	many	-	TRBV5-1	TRBJ2-3	TGCGCCAGCAGCTTGTCAACGTCTAGCACAGATACGCAGTATTTT	CASSLSTSSTDTQYF
14	-	-	TRBV20-1	TRBJ2-1	TGCAGTGCTGTCGAACTAGCCCGGGGCAATGAGCAGTTCTTC	CSAVELARGNEQFF
14	few	-	TRBV5-1	TRBJ2-1	TGCGCCACTTCCGGGATCAAGGGAGGGGGTGAGCAGTTCTTC	CATSGIKGGGEQFF
17	-	TRBD1	TRBV12-3/TRBV12-4	TRBJ2-7	TGTGCCAGCAGACCACCCTCATGGACAGGGGATCTACACGAGCAGTACTTC	CASRPPSWTGDLHEQYF
15	few	-	TRBV5-1	TRBJ2-7	TGCGCCAGCAGCATACCCACGGACTACTTCTACGAGCAGTACTTC	CASSIPTDYFYEQYF
16	-	TRBD2	TRBV7-2	TRBJ2-3	TGTGCCAGCAGCGAGGGACTATGGGGGTCCACAGATACGCAGTATTTT	CASSEGLWGSTDTQYF
14	few	-	TRBV4-2	TRBJ2-2	TGTGCCAGCAGCCCTCGGGCAGGCACCGGGGAGCTGTTTTTT	CASSPRAGTGELFF
13	-	-	TRBV5-1	TRBJ1-1	TGCGCCAGCAGCTATTACAGGAACACTGAAGCTTTCTTT	CASSYYRNTEAFF
15	-	-	TRBV4-1	TRBJ2-7	TGCGCCAGCAGCCAAGATGCCCGTGGCTCCTACGAGCAGTACTTC	CASSQDARGSYEQYF
17	-	-	TRBV4-1	TRBJ2-7	TGCGCCAGCAGCCAAGCCCCCCAGCTTTCGTCCTCCTACGAGCAGTACTTC	CASSQAPQLSSSYEQYF
15	-	TRBD2	TRBV20-1	TRBJ2-3	TGCAGTGCTACCCGACTAGCGGGGAACGGAAATACGCAGTATTTT	CSATRLAGNGNTQYF
14	-	TRBD2	TRBV9	TRBJ2-2	TGTGCCAGCAGCGTAGGACTAGCCGCCGGGGAGCTGTTTTTT	CASSVGLAAGELFF
17	-	TRBD1	TRBV6-5	TRBJ1-1	TGTGCCAGCAGTTACACCCTGACAGGGTTGTATGACACTGAAGCTTTCTTT	CASSYTLTGLYDTEAFF
13	many	-	TRBV6-1	TRBJ2-2	TGTGCCAGCAGTCGCGCCCGCACCGGGGAGCTGTTTTTT	CASSRARTGELFF
16	-	-	TRBV5-1	TRBJ1-1	TGCGCCAGCAGCCCAGGCCTAATAGCAGTGAACACTGAAGCTTTCTTT	CASSPGLIAVNTEAFF
15	-	TRBD1	TRBV18	TRBJ1-4	TGTGCCAGCTCACTCGGGACAGGGGTAGAGGAAAAACTGTTTTTT	CASSLGTGVEEKLFF
14	-	TRBD1	TRBV20-1	TRBJ2-1	TGCAGTGCTAGGCAGGACAGGGTCGACAATGAGCAGTTCTTC	CSARQDRVDNEQFF
18	-	-	TRBV24-1	TRBJ2-3	TGTGCCACCAGTGATTTACCGGACAAATCCTCTAGCACAGATACGCAGTATTTT	CATSDLPDKSSSTDTQYF
16	-	TRBD1	TRBV4-1	TRBJ2-5	TGCGCCAGCAGCCAAGATTGGAGGACAGGCCCGATGCCCCAGTACTTC	CASSQDWRTGPMPQYF
13	few	-	TRBV12-3/TRBV12-4	TRBJ2-3	TGTGCCAGCCAGACACTGGGTGGGAATACGCAGTATTTT	CASQTLGGNTQYF
15	few	-	TRBV7-2	TRBJ2-5	TGTGCCAGCAGCCCCTTGGGGGGGCGGGGGGAGACCCAGTACTTC	CASSPLGGRGETQYF
15	-	TRBD1	TRBV24-1	TRBJ2-5	TGTGCCACCAGTGATTACGGGACAGGGGTAGAGACCCAGTACTTC	CATSDYGTGVETQYF
15	few	-	TRBV24-1	TRBJ1-5	TGTGCCACCAGTGATTCAAGGGGGAGCAATCAGCCCCAGCATTTT	CATSDSRGSNQPQHF
16	-	-	TRBV5-1	TRBJ1-1	TGCGCCAGCAGCCCCGGGGACGCCCCGCTGAACACTGAAGCTTTCTTT	CASSPGDAPLNTEAFF
15	few	TRBD1	TRBV9	TRBJ2-1	TGTGCCAGCAGCGTAGCTTGGGACAGTGGTAATGAGCAGTTCTTC	CASSVAWDSGNEQFF
17	many	TRBD1	TRBV4-1	TRBJ1-1	TGCGCCAGCAGCCAAGGATTGACAGGGTATAGGAACACTGAAGCTTTCTTT	CASSQGLTGYRNTEAFF
22	-	TRBD2	TRBV12-3/TRBV12-4	TRBJ2-1	TGTGCCAGCAGTGTGCCTAAAAGGGAGACTAGCGGGGGGGCAGTGGACTACAATGAGCAGTTCTTC	CASSVPKRETSGGAVDYNEQFF
12	-	-	TRBV5-1	TRBJ1-1	TGCGCCAGCAGCTTGGAAACAGGGAAGGCTTTCTTT	CASSLETGKAFF
17	-	TRBD2	TRBV12-3/TRBV12-4	TRBJ2-5	TGTGCCAGCAGTCTCCTAGCGGGGGGGCTCGGGATTGAGACCCAGTACTTC	CASSLLAGGLGIETQYF
14	-	TRBD1	TRBV28	TRBJ2-5	TGTGCCAGCAGGGCAGGGGGCCCCGGGGAGACCCAGTACTTC	CASRAGGPGETQYF
15	-	TRBD1	TRBV7-3	TRBJ2-7	TGTGCCAGCAGCTTTCGACAGGGGGAAACCTACGAGCAGTACTTC	CASSFRQGETYEQYF
14	few	-	TRBV11-2	TRBJ1-1	TGTGCCAGCAGCTTAGCGACCCCAGGTCCTGAAGCTTTCTTT	CASSLATPGPEAFF
16	few	-	TRBV14	TRBJ2-7	TGTGCCAGCAGCCAAGTGGCTGGCACAGCTTCCTACGAGCAGTACTTC	CASSQVAGTASYEQYF
13	few	TRBD1	TRBV2	TRBJ1-3	TGTGCCAGCAGGGAGGACAGGGGAAACACCATATATTTT	CASREDRGNTIYF
13	few	-	TRBV7-6	TRBJ1-4	TGTGCCAGCAGCTTTGGCAGAAATGAAAAACTGTTTTTT	CASSFGRNEKLFF
18	-	TRBD1	TRBV11-2	TRBJ2-1	TGTGCCAGCAGCTTAGAAGCGGGTTGGGACAGGCCTATGCATGAGCAGTTCTTC	CASSLEAGWDRPMHEQFF
16	many	-	TRBV19	TRBJ2-2	TGTGCCAGTAGCGGCTCGGCCGAATTGAACACCGGGGAGCTGTTTTTT	CASSGSAELNTGELFF
14	few	-	TRBV6-1	TRBJ2-3	TGTGCCAGCAAGAACGGACGGGACACAGATACGCAGTATTTT	CASKNGRDTDTQYF
16	few	-	TRBV4-2	TRBJ1-5	TGTGCCAGCAGCCAAGACGGGGAGTATAGCAATCAGCCCCAGCATTTT	CASSQDGEYSNQPQHF
13	few	-	TRBV24-1	TRBJ1-5	TGTGCCACCAGTGACTCAGGGTTTCAGCCCCAGCATTTT	CATSDSGFQPQHF
14	few	TRBD1	TRBV7-9	TRBJ1-4	TGTGCCAGCACCTTACAGGGGGGAAGAGAAAAACTGTTTTTT	CASTLQGGREKLFF
15	once	TRBD1	TRBV9	TRBJ2-1	TGTGCCAGCAGCGTACTGGGACAGGTATACAATGAGCAGTTCTTC	CASSVLGQVYNEQFF
14	-	-	TRBV10-3	TRBJ2-2	TGTGCCAATCGGCGGGCAGCGAACACCGGGGAGCTGTTTTTT	CANRRAANTGELFF
16	few	TRBD2	TRBV7-2	TRBJ2-3	TGTGCCAGCAGCCCACGACTAGCGGGGGGTGAAGATACGCAGTATTTT	CASSPRLAGGEDTQYF
13	few	-	TRBV5-1	TRBJ2-5	TGCGCCAGCAGTCGGGACGAGTCGGCGACCCAGTACTTC	CASSRDESATQYF
11	once	-	TRBV20-1	TRBJ2-3	TGCAGTGCAGGGCCCACAGATACGCAGTATTTT	CSAGPTDTQYF
14	-	-	TRBV12-3/TRBV12-4	TRBJ1-5	TGTGCCAGCAGTTTATATAATAGCAATCAGCCCCAGCATTTT	CASSLYNSNQPQHF
14	few	-	TRBV7-6	TRBJ2-7	TGTGCCAGCAGCGTTACCGGGACAACCTACGAGCAGTACTTC	CASSVTGTTYEQYF
13	few	-	TRBV12-3/TRBV12-4	TRBJ1-2	TGTGCCAGCAGTCCCCAGGGGTTCCATGGCTACACCTTC	CASSPQGFHGYTF
14	-	-	TRBV5-1	TRBJ2-6	TGCGCCAGCAGCTTGGTGTTGGGGGCCAACGTCCTGACTTTC	CASSLVLGANVLTF
14	few	-	TRBV5-1	TRBJ2-7	TGCGCCAGCAGCTTGGTAGCAGGCCTGGACGAGCAGTACTTC	CASSLVAGLDEQYF
20	-	-	TRBV4-1	TRBJ2-6	TGCGCCAGCAGCCAAGGGGTTCGAGGGACTGCCGCTACTGGGGCCAACGTCCTGACTTTC	CASSQGVRGTAATGANVLTF
14	-	-	TRBV5-1	TRBJ2-2	TGCGCCAGCAGCTTAATGGGACGCGCCGGGGAGCTGTTTTTT	CASSLMGRAGELFF